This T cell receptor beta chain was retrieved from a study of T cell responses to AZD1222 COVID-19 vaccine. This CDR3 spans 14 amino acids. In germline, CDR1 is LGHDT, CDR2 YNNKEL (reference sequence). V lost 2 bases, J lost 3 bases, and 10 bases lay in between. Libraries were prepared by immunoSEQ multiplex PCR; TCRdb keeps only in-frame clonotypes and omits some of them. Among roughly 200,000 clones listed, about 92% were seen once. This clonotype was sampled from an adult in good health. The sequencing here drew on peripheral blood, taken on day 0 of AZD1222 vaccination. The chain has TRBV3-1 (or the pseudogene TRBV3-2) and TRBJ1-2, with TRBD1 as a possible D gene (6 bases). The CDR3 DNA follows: TGTGCCAGCAGCCAACTCACAGGGTACTATGGCTACACCTTC. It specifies CASSQLTGYYGYTF.